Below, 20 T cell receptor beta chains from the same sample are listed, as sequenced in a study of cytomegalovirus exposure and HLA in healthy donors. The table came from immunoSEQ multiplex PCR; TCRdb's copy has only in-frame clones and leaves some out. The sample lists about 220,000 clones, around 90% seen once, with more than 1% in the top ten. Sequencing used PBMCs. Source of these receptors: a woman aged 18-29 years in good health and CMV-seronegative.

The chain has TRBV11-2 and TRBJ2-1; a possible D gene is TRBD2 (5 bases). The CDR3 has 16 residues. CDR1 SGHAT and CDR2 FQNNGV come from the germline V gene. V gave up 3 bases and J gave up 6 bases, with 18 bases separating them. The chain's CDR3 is CASSFNGGVVSNEQFF. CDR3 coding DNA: TGTGCCAGCAGCTTCAACGGAGGCGTGGTGTCCAATGAGCAGTTCTTC.

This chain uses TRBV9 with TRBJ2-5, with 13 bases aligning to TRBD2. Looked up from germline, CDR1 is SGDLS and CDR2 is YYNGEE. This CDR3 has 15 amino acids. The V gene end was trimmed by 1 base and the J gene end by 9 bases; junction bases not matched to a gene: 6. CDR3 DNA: TGTGCCAGCAGCGTAACAACTAGCGGGAGGGGCGCCCAGTACTTC. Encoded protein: CASSVTTSGRGAQYF. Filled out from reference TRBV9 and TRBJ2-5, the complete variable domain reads DSGVTQTPKHLITATGQRVTLRCSPRSGDLSVYWYQQSLDQGLQFLIQYYNGEERAKGNILERFSAQQFPDLHSELNLSSLELGDSALYFCASSVTTSGRGAQYFGPGTRLLVL.

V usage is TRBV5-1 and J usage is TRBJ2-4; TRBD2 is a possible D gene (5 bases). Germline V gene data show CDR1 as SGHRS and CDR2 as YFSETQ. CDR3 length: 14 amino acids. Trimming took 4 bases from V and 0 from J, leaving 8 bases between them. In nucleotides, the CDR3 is TGCGCCAGCAGCGACGGGGTAGCCAAAAACATTCAGTACTTC. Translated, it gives CASSDGVAKNIQYF.

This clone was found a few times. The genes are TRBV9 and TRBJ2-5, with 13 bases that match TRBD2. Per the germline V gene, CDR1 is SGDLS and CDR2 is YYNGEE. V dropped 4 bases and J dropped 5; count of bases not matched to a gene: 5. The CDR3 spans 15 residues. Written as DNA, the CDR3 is TGTGCCAGCAGCCCAGGGACTAGCGGGACCGAGACCCAGTACTTC. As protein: CASSPGTSGTETQYF.

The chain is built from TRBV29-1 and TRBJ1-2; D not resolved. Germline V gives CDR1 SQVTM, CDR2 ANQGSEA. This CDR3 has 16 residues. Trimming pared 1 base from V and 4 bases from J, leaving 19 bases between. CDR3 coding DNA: TGCAGCGTTGAAGCCGGGGATTCCTGGGATAGCTATGGCTACACCTTC. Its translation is CSVEAGDSWDSYGYTF.

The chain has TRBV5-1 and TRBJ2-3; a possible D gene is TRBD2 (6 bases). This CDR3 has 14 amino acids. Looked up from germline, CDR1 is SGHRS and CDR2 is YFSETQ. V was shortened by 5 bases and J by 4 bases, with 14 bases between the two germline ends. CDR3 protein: CASREGLAADTQYF. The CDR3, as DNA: TGCGCCAGCAGGGAGGGCTTAGCAGCAGATACGCAGTATTTT. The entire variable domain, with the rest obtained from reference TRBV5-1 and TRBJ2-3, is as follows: KAGVTQTPRYLIKTRGQQVTLSCSPISGHRSVSWYQQTPGQGLQFLFEYFSETQRNKGNFPGRFSGRQFSNSRSEMNVSTLELGDSALYLCASREGLAADTQYFGPGTRLTVL.

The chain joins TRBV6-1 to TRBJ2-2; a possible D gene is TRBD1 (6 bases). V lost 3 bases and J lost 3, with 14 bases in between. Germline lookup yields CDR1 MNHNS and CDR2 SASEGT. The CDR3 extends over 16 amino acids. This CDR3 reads CASSDLGAAYTGELFF. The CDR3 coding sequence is TGTGCCAGCAGTGATTTGGGGGCTGCATACACCGGGGAGCTGTTTTTT.

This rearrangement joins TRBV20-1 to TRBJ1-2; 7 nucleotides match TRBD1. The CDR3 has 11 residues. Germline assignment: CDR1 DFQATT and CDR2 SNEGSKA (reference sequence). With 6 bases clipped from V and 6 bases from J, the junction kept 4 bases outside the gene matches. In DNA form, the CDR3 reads TGCAGTGCCCTAGACAGGGATGGCTACACCTTC. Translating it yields CSALDRDGYTF.

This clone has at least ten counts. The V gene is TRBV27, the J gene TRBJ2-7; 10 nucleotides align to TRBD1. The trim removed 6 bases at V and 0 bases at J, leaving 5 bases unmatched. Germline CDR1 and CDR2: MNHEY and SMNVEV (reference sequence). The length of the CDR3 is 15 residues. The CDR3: CASRAGTGASYEQYF. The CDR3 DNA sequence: TGTGCCAGCAGAGCCGGGACAGGGGCCTCCTACGAGCAGTACTTC.

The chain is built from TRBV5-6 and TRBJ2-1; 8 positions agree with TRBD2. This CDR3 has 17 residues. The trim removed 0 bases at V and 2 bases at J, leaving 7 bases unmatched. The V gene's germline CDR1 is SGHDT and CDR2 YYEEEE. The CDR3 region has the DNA TGTGCCAGCAGCTTGGATACGGGAGGGCTCCCCTACAATGAGCAGTTCTTC. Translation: CASSLDTGGLPYNEQFF.

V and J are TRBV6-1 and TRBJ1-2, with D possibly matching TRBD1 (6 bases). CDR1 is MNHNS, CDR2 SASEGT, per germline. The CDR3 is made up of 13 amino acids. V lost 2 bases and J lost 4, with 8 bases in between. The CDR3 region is CASSETGFYGYTF. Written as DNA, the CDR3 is TGTGCCAGCAGTGAAACAGGGTTCTATGGCTACACCTTC.

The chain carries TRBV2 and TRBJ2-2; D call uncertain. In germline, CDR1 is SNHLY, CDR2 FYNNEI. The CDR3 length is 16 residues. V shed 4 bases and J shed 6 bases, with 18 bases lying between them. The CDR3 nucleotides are TGTGCCAGCAGTGCGCGACACCCCACGTCAGCCGGGGAGCTGTTTTTT. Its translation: CASSARHPTSAGELFF.

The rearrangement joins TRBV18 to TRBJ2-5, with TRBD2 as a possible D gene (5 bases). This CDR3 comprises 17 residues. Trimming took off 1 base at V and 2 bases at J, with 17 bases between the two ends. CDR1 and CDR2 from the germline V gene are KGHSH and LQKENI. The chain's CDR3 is CASSPLAVLADQETQYF. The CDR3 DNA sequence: TGTGCCAGCTCACCACTGGCGGTCCTAGCAGATCAAGAGACCCAGTACTTC. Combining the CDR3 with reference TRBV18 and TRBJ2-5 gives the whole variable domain NAGVMQNPRHLVRRRGQEARLRCSPMKGHSHVYWYRQLPEEGLKFMVYLQKENIIDESGMPKERFSAEFPKEGPSILRIQQVVRGDSAAYFCASSPLAVLADQETQYFGPGTRLLVL.

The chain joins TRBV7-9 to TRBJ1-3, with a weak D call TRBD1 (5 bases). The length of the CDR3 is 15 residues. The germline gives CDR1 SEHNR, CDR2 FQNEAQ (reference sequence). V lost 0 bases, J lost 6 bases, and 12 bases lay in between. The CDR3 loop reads CASSLAQGLENTIYF. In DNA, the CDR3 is TGTGCCAGCAGCTTAGCCCAGGGTTTGGAAAACACCATATATTTT. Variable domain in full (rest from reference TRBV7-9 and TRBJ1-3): DTGVSQNPRHKITKRGQNVTFRCDPISEHNRLYWYRQTLGQGPEFLTYFQNEAQLEKSRLLSDRFSAERPKGSFSTLEIQRTEQGDSAMYLCASSLAQGLENTIYFGEGSWLTVV.

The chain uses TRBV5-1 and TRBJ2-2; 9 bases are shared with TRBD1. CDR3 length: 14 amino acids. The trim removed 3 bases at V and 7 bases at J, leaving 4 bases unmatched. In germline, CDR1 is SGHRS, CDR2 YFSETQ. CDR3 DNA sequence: TGCGCCAGCAGCTCACAGGGGGCGTTCGGGGAGCTGTTTTTT. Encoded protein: CASSSQGAFGELFF.

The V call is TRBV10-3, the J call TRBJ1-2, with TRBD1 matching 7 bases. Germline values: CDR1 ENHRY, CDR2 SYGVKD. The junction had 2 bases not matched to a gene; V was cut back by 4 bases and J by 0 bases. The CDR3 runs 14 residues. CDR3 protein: CAISGTGTNYGYTF. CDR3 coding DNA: TGTGCCATCAGTGGGACAGGAACTAACTATGGCTACACCTTC.

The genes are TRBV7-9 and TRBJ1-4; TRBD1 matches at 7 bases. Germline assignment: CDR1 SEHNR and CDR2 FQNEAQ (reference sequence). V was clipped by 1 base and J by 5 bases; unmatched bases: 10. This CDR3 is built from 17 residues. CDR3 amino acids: CASSLEYDRDGNEKLFF. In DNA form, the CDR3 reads TGTGCCAGCAGCTTAGAGTACGACAGGGATGGCAATGAAAAACTGTTTTTT.

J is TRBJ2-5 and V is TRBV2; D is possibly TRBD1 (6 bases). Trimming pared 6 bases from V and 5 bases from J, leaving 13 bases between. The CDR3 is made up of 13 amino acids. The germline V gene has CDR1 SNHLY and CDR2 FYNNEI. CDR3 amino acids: CASRDTGSETQYF. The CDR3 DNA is TGTGCCAGCAGAGATACAGGGTCTGAGACCCAGTACTTC.

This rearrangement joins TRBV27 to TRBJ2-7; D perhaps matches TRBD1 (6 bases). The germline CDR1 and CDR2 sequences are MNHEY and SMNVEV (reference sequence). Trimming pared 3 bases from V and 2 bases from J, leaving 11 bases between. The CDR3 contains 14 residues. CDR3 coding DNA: TGTGCCAGCAGTTTCGCTCCAGGGGCCTACGAGCAGTACTTC. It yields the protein CASSFAPGAYEQYF.

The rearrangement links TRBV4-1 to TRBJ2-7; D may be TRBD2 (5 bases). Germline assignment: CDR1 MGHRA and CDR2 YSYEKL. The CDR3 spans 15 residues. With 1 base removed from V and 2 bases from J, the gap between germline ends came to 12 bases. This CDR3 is CASSQAGSLTYEQYF. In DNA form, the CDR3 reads TGCGCCAGCAGCCAAGCGGGGAGCCTAACCTACGAGCAGTACTTC.